This record covers a single TCR beta chain. The clone's antigen remains unknown. It has no much larger one-base neighbor in the sample; base qualities were not kept. This specimen comes from a study of cytomegalovirus exposure and HLA in healthy donors (dated by TCRdb to about 2017). With regard to the full study: In an earlier analysis of under 750 of the donors, 276 Gb of sequence data and 90 million to 120 million unique TCR beta sequences from 180 million or so T cells were reported. Approximately 310 gigabases of sequencing data and approximately 93 million unique TCR sequences were included in an early release covering 500 to 750 HLA-typed donors. Among the approximately 400 genotyped donors, around 81% belonged to the genetic ancestry cluster associated with self-reported Caucasian donors. The study aimed to test whether signatures of past pathogen exposure could be identified by cataloging public T cell receptors. The study profiled the T cell repertoires of 666 subjects by immunosequencing and related them to cytomegalovirus serostatus. Besides the first cohort of 666 subjects, a separate validation cohort made up of 120 different subjects was used. High-throughput TCR immunosequencing, statistical association of individual TCRs with disease status, and machine learning were combined to predict cytomegalovirus infection status. In a later analysis, previously published TCR beta repertoires from some 640 donors were re-analyzed and high-resolution HLA genotyping was added so that TCR occurrence patterns could be studied. In the later analysis, no new phenotypic data were used to find candidate immune exposures; instead, reliance was placed on TCR beta sequences and their occurrence across donors. To decide whether each TCR beta V gene segment behaved as functional or pseudogenic, an earlier analysis of some 540 of the donors relied on high-throughput TCR beta sequencing. Alongside the repertoire data, information on donor age, sex, ethnicity and CMV serostatus was compiled. In a later genetic analysis, genome-wide SNP genotypes for about three fifths of the roughly 670 donors were used, and that subset was treated as a discovery cohort. Every discovery cohort repertoire had been produced on one sequencing platform. HLA typing included class I and class II loci at four-digit resolution. Typing coverage differed by locus: A, B, C, DRB1 and DQB1 were typed in roughly 620-630 donors, DQA1 in 500 to 550, DPA1 in 606, and DPB1 in just under 480. Because of strong linkage in the cohort, roughly five DR-DQ haplotypes were treated as single units for association and clustering. Among roughly 400 genotyped donors of the cohort, an average of roughly 230,000 unique TCR beta nucleotide sequences was sequenced per donor, of which 15% to 20% were non-productive.

The cohort consisted of 670 or so healthy bone marrow donors. At the time of sampling, all cohort members were nominally healthy, though unrecorded immune exposures were likely present. CMV serostatus was recorded as positive for about 300 and negative for 352 of the 666 cohort members, whereas no CMV serostatus was recorded for the donor in question. A peripheral blood sample was provided by each donor, and peripheral blood mononuclear cells were used for TCR beta sequencing. Genomic DNA was extracted from the blood cell samples with the Qiagen DNeasy Blood Extraction Kit. The V and J ends are trimmed by 5 bases and 0 bases, leaving 13 bases between them. The CDR3, from cysteine to phenylalanine, totals 15 residues. The kept DNA is CDR3 alone, 45 bases in frame from the first base. The germline V gene (reference sequence) supplies CDR1 MNHEY and CDR2 SMNVEV. Preparation of the library involved the immunoSEQ multiplex PCR assay. A mixture of 60 forward primers for TCR Vbeta segments and 13 reverse primers for TCR Jbeta segments was used in the multiplex PCR. Amplification of the CDR3 region of rearranged TCR beta genes was performed with a multiplex PCR assay on genomic DNA. On the Illumina HiSeq System, the amplified TCR beta libraries were sequenced as 87-base-pair reads. Under the source paper's analysis protocol: In a later analysis, 80 million or so unique TCR beta chains were counted across the 500 to 850 repertoires, and about 9.9 million of these chains were shared by at least two donors. Raw reads were error-corrected and collapsed into unique sequences by a nearest-neighbor algorithm in which closely related sequences were merged to remove PCR and sequencing errors. CDR3 sequences were aligned to IMGT reference sequences to assign V, D and J gene segments. For a sequence to be retained, a match of at least six nucleotides to both a V gene segment and a J gene segment was required. Rearrangements were called productive when the CDR3 lacked stop codons and stayed in frame with V and J; all others were non-productive. Following IMGT convention, CDR3 was defined as the stretch from the second conserved V-encoded cysteine to the conserved J-encoded phenylalanine. The earlier analysis of 587 of the donors excluded sequences that lacked an unambiguous match to a single V gene segment. In an earlier analysis of several hundred of the donors, V segments were called functional above 56.7% productive rearrangements and were called segregating when the between-donor standard deviation exceeded 5%. To diagnose cytomegalovirus status from the catalog of TCR beta chain sequences, a statistical classification framework was built. A later analysis assigned V and J genes by comparing TCR nucleotide sequences with IMGT/GENE-DB human TR gene sequences. Using the TCRdist pipeline, a later analysis assigned CDR3 sequences along with most-parsimonious VDJ recombination scenarios. In a later analysis, each TCR beta chain was defined by its CDR3 amino acid sequence together with its V-gene family, and reads without a unique V-gene family were excluded. A later analysis removed 592 highly shared, low-generation-probability nucleotide sequences to deal with suspected cross-contamination and a sequencing artifact. In a later analysis, a clonal expansion index for each public chain was calculated from normalized within-repertoire ranks of inferred template counts. In a later analysis, generation probabilities were computed using a VDJ recombination model fitted to out-of-frame rearrangements, and the results were checked against IGoR. Hypergeometric tests were used in a later analysis to score TCR-TCR, TCR-HLA and TCR-CMV co-occurrence, with a repertoire-size bias correction applied to the TCR pairs. A later analysis estimated false discovery rates by permuting HLA or CMV assignments 20 times. In a later analysis, co-occurring TCRs were grouped with DBSCAN, and TCRdist sequence similarity was added when clustering was performed within HLA-allele-positive subsets. Co-occurrence clustering excluded repertoires with fewer than 30,000 or more than 120,000 public chains, plus five with anomalous nucleotide sharing. TCRdb's version of the immuneACCESS table is confined to in-frame rearrangements and falls short of the full clone set. An unresolved V gene accounts for under half of the shortfall where checked; the remainder is of unknown origin. D and trimming were read from the DNA, whereas the V and J calls and clone size are those reported in that table. For this sample the table gives 100,000 to 150,000 clones, of which about three quarters were detected only once. Less than 3.5% of the sample is in the top ten clones.

General conclusions and limits of the study: When HLA alleles, especially DR and DQ, strongly co-occurred, attributing TCR associations to individual alleles was difficult. Only TCR beta chains were sequenced in this cohort, and the absence of alpha or paired-chain data limited detectable features. Because counts were too low, more than 15 rarely observed V segments, including chromosome 9 orphons, were excluded from the earlier analysis of some 540 of the donors. In vitro tests confirmed that three of the cytomegalovirus-associated TCR beta chains recognize cytomegalovirus antigens. The authors suggested that the approach could potentially be generalized to other disease states and immunological phenotypes. In an earlier analysis of more than 450 of the donors, most TCR beta V segments were observed in productive rearrangements about 87% or about 30% of the time, broadly matching IMGT annotations. CMV serostatus was the only immune exposure information available for the cohort. Specific HLA alleles were associated with roughly 17,000 TCR beta sequences at a false discovery rate of 0.05 in a later analysis. HLA typing was unavailable for some donors at each locus, so association tests used only the typed subset. According to a later analysis, TCR association rates differed among HLA loci, with DRB1 alleles showing the most associated TCRs and HLA-C alleles showing the fewest. Cytomegalovirus status was reported to be diagnosed by the classifier with high specificity and sensitivity in both the original and validation cohorts. The study gave a list of under 200 TCR beta chains associated with cytomegalovirus. A later genetic analysis reported fewer N-insertions in productive TCRs among donors in an Asian-associated ancestry cluster than the roughly 700-donor mean. Because the 87-base-pair reads could not distinguish some IMGT-functional V segments, including TRBV6-2 and TRBV6-3, those segments were excluded. Presence/absence analyses assumed roughly uniform sequencing depth across donors, an assumption that may not hold. A further reported finding was that TCR beta sequences accurately predicted the HLA-A and HLA-B alleles for most subjects in the first cohort. According to a later analysis, most CMV-associated TCR beta chains appeared to be HLA-restricted, and the HLA associations seemed to be driven largely by CMV exposure. Linkage disequilibrium might explain the correlated functional status among segregating V segments, but an unknown experimental factor could not be excluded. Most TCR sequences were observed very rarely across donors, whereas some public TCRs were present in many individuals. A later analysis found that HLA-associated TCR beta chains were more clonally expanded and had lower generation probabilities than equally common non-associated chains. A later genetic analysis associated a missense DCLRE1C variant with V-gene and J-gene trimming of TCR beta chains, and an independent cohort replicated the association. A later analysis reported that several top co-occurrence clusters appeared linked to parvovirus B19, influenza, CMV and Epstein-Barr virus. The sequencing pipeline was judged likely to have produced a cluster of highly shared sequence variants as a technical artifact.

The chain was built from TRBV27 and TRBJ1-1; no D gene is confidently identified. What was sequenced was PBMCs. The receptor comes from a human donor in good health. The nucleotide sequence is given as TGTGCCAGCAGTGGAGGGAGGCGGATGAACACTGAAGCTTTCTTT. Its translation is CASSGGRRMNTEAFF.